The TCR beta chain described here comes from a study of cytomegalovirus exposure and HLA in healthy donors (dated 2017 in TCRdb). Regarding the study in general: An earlier analysis of approximately 640 of the donors reported 250 to 350 Gb of sequence data and some 100 million unique TCR beta sequences from roughly 200 million T cells. Around 330 gigabases of sequencing data and roughly 80 million unique TCR sequences made up an early release that covered about 640 HLA-typed donors. Of the 300 to 500 genotyped donors, 75% to 85% were placed in the genetic ancestry cluster associated with self-reported Caucasian donors. The study was designed to test whether signatures of past pathogen exposure could be identified by cataloging public T cell receptors. The study profiled the T cell repertoires of around 700 subjects by immunosequencing and related them to cytomegalovirus serostatus. Along with the approximately 650-subject first cohort, a separate validation cohort of over a hundred different subjects was used. High-throughput TCR immunosequencing, statistical association of individual TCRs with disease status, and machine learning were combined to predict cytomegalovirus infection status. A later analysis re-analyzed previously published TCR beta repertoires from 666 donors and added high-resolution HLA genotyping to study TCR occurrence patterns. Rather than using new phenotypic data, the later analysis identified candidate immune exposures from TCR beta sequences and from how often those sequences occurred across donors. An earlier analysis of more than 450 of the donors used high-throughput TCR beta sequencing to judge whether each TCR beta V gene segment behaved as functional or pseudogenic. Donor age, sex, ethnicity and CMV serostatus were compiled alongside the repertoire data. A later genetic analysis used genome-wide SNP genotypes for about 65% of the 666 donors, treating that subset as a discovery cohort. Every repertoire in the discovery cohort had been generated on one and the same sequencing platform. Both class I and class II loci were covered by HLA typing, at four-digit resolution. Typing coverage differed by locus: A, B, C, DRB1 and DQB1 were typed in about 620-630 donors, DQA1 in 500 to 550, DPA1 in around 580, and DPB1 in roughly 450. Because of strong linkage in the cohort, roughly five DR-DQ haplotypes were treated as single units for association and clustering. On average, around 240,000 unique TCR beta nucleotide sequences were sequenced per donor among 398 genotyped donors of the cohort, with roughly 19% of those sequences being non-productive. Here is what the overall study found, with its caveats: For the cohort, immune exposure information was limited to CMV serostatus. In both the original and validation cohorts, the classifier was reported to diagnose cytomegalovirus status with high specificity and sensitivity. Most CMV-associated TCR beta chains appeared to be HLA-restricted in a later analysis, and the HLA associations seemed to be driven largely by CMV exposure. In a later analysis, the rate of TCR association differed among HLA loci, with DRB1 alleles having the most associated TCRs and HLA-C alleles having the fewest. Only TCR beta chains were sequenced in this cohort, and the absence of alpha or paired-chain data limited detectable features. Some IMGT-functional V segments, including TRBV6-2 and TRBV6-3, could not be told apart with the 87-base-pair reads, so those segments were excluded. In a later analysis, several top co-occurrence clusters were reported to appear linked to parvovirus B19, influenza, CMV and Epstein-Barr virus. Most TCR sequences were observed very rarely across donors, whereas some public TCRs were present in many individuals. A later genetic analysis associated a missense DCLRE1C variant with V-gene and J-gene trimming of TCR beta chains, and an independent cohort replicated the association. At a false discovery rate of 0.05, a later analysis linked 15,000 to 20,000 TCR beta sequences to specific HLA alleles. The earlier analysis of a few hundred of the donors excluded 15 to 20 rarely observed V segments, including chromosome 9 orphons, because counts were too low. The study listed over 150 TCR beta chains as associated with cytomegalovirus. A further reported finding was that TCR beta sequences accurately predicted the HLA-A and HLA-B alleles for most subjects in the first cohort. In an earlier analysis of 450 to 750 of the donors, most TCR beta V segments appeared in productive rearrangements about 87% or about 30% of the time, broadly matching IMGT annotations. Three of the identified cytomegalovirus-associated TCR beta chains were confirmed in vitro to be specific for cytomegalovirus antigens. Correlated functional status among segregating V segments might be attributable to linkage disequilibrium, but an unknown experimental factor could not be ruled out. A cluster of highly shared sequence variants was judged likely to represent a technical artifact of the sequencing pipeline. Because HLA typing was missing for some donors at each locus, association tests included only the typed subset. The presence/absence analyses assumed that sequencing depth was roughly uniform across donors, and that assumption may not be true. In a later analysis, HLA-associated TCR beta chains showed more clonal expansion and lower generation probabilities than non-associated chains that were equally common. Compared with the roughly 720-donor mean, donors in an Asian-associated ancestry cluster had fewer N-insertions in productive TCRs, according to a later genetic analysis. When HLA alleles, especially DR and DQ, strongly co-occurred, TCR associations were difficult to assign to individual alleles. The authors suggested that the approach could potentially be extended to other disease states and immunological phenotypes.

The cohort was made up of 650 to 700 healthy bone marrow donors. Cohort members were all nominally healthy when sampled, although unrecorded immune exposures were likely present. The donor was CMV seronegative and belonged to the group of 350 to 400 seronegative cohort members. Every donor gave a peripheral blood sample, and the peripheral blood mononuclear cells from that sample were used for TCR beta sequencing. Genomic DNA was extracted from the blood cell samples with the Qiagen DNeasy Blood Extraction Kit. Relative to germline, V is missing 0 bases and J is missing 8 bases, with 7 bases of the junction outside any gene match. From its cysteine to its phenylalanine, the CDR3 spans 15 amino acids. Only the CDR3 DNA stays, 45 bases, in frame from base 1. CDR1 and CDR2 are drawn from the germline V gene (reference sequence): PRHDT, FYEKMQ. A word on this clone: Its antigen is still unknown. No base qualities exist here, and no much larger clone lies one base off it.

The library was prepared using the immunoSEQ multiplex PCR assay. A mixture of 60 forward primers for TCR Vbeta segments and 13 reverse primers for TCR Jbeta segments was used in the multiplex PCR. Amplification of the CDR3 region of rearranged TCR beta genes was performed with a multiplex PCR assay on genomic DNA. Amplified TCR beta libraries were sequenced as 87-base-pair reads on the Illumina HiSeq System. Per the source publication's procedure: In a later analysis, about 80 million unique TCR beta chains were counted across the approximately 620 repertoires, and about 10 million of these chains were shared by at least two donors. A nearest-neighbor algorithm error-corrected the raw reads and collapsed the reads into unique sequences, merging closely related sequences to remove PCR and sequencing errors. To assign V, D and J gene segments, CDR3 sequences were aligned to IMGT reference sequences. For a sequence to be retained, a match of at least six nucleotides to both a V gene segment and a J gene segment was required. Rearrangements were called productive when the CDR3 lacked stop codons and stayed in frame with V and J; all others were non-productive. Following IMGT convention, CDR3 was defined as the stretch from the second conserved V-encoded cysteine to the conserved J-encoded phenylalanine. The earlier analysis of more than 450 of the donors excluded sequences that lacked an unambiguous match to a single V gene segment. An earlier analysis of about 600 of the donors called V segments functional above 56.7% productive rearrangements and segregating when the between-donor standard deviation exceeded 5%. A statistical classification framework was developed to diagnose cytomegalovirus status using the catalog of TCR beta chain sequences. V and J gene assignment, in a later analysis, came from comparing TCR nucleotide sequences with IMGT/GENE-DB human TR gene sequences. In a later analysis, CDR3 sequences and most-parsimonious VDJ recombination scenarios were assigned using the TCRdist pipeline. In a later analysis, each TCR beta chain was defined by its CDR3 amino acid sequence together with its V-gene family, and reads without a unique V-gene family were excluded. To address suspected cross-contamination and a sequencing artifact, a later analysis removed 592 highly shared, low-generation-probability nucleotide sequences. In a later analysis, a clonal expansion index for each public chain was calculated from normalized within-repertoire ranks of inferred template counts. Generation probabilities in a later analysis came from a VDJ recombination model fitted to out-of-frame rearrangements, and those results were checked against IGoR. In a later analysis, hypergeometric tests were used to score TCR-TCR, TCR-HLA and TCR-CMV co-occurrence, with a repertoire-size bias correction applied to TCR pairs. To estimate false discovery rates, a later analysis permuted the HLA or CMV assignments 20 times. In a later analysis, co-occurring TCRs were grouped with DBSCAN, and TCRdist sequence similarity was added when clustering was performed within HLA-allele-positive subsets. Co-occurrence clustering excluded repertoires with fewer than 30,000 or more than 120,000 public chains, plus five with anomalous nucleotide sharing. The table was pulled from immuneACCESS by TCRdb, which kept in-frame rearrangements only. Such tables lose some clones; where checked, under half of the loss comes from unresolved V genes, and the rest has no known cause. The V and J calls and clone size were taken over from that table, and D and trimming were inferred from the DNA. The sample table records 150,000 to 200,000 clones; more than 65% of these occur just once. The ten largest clones capture 1.6% of the sample.

The TCR comes from a woman in her twenties or thirties in good health and CMV-seronegative. Specimen: PBMCs. The chain joins TRBV13 to TRBJ1-2; 9 junctional bases match TRBD1. The CDR3 region has the sequence CASSLGGQGLRGYTF. The DNA sequence is as follows: TGTGCCAGCAGCTTAGGGGGACAGGGATTAAGGGGCTACACCTTC. The CDR3 plus the reference TRBV13 and TRBJ1-2 genes for the other parts give the full variable domain: AAGVIQSPRHLIKEKRETATLKCYPIPRHDTVYWYQQGPGQDPQFLISFYEKMQSDKGSIPDRFSAQQFSDYHSELNMSSLELGDSALYFCASSLGGQGLRGYTFGSGTRLTVV.